The sequence of this T cell receptor beta chain was determined in a study of long-term antiretroviral therapy in people with HIV. Study conclusions and caveats: Repertoires in HIV (unlike those of controls) had narrower CDR3 length ranges. Although diversity increased after ART, it remained lower than in transplant donor controls.

The run of the v3.0 immunoSEQ assay was at survey level. The data were produced by immunoSEQ multiplex PCR, yet TCRdb's version contains in-frame clones alone and is incomplete. The sample lists more than 35,000 clones, 90% to 95% occurring once. In the case of this clone: The antigen is unknown.

Amounts of about 0.85-10 million cryopreserved PBMC were held in the samples before DNA extraction. This CDR3 region has 15 residues. The germline V gene encodes CDR1 SGHTS and CDR2 YDEGEE. V was shortened by 6 bases and J by 7 bases, with 22 bases between the two germline ends. The chain recombines TRBV5-8 with TRBJ1-1; D is possibly TRBD1 (5 bases). The clonotype comes from a woman in her forties or fifties with HIV. Sequencing used unsorted PBMCs, obtained 3.7 years after starting antiretroviral therapy. CDR3 DNA: TGTGCCAGCACTCTTTCCGGGACTCCTTTGCTTGAAGCTTTCTTT. Translation: CASTLSGTPLLEAFF.